These 15 T cell receptor beta chains were sequenced from one sample in a study of T cell repertoires in cytomegalovirus infection. TCRdb redid the calling of the reads with MiXCR, one entry per CDR3 protein. Among around 530,000 distinct CDR3 sequences listed, about a quarter were seen once. The sample comprised PBMCs. The receptors derive from a human donor in good health (CMV status not recorded). Some clones in this sample may be carry-over from other donors' samples.

This rearrangement joins TRBV6-6 to TRBJ1-2; TRBD1 is a possible D gene (6 bases). Germline lookup yields CDR1 MNHNY and CDR2 SVGAGI (reference sequence). The CDR3 contains 13 residues. Trimming left V 5 bases short and J 4 bases short, with 11 bases between. The CDR3 protein is CASSPDSFYGYTF. CDR3 in DNA: TGTGCCAGCAGTCCGGACAGTTTCTATGGCTACACCTTC.

The chain employs TRBV19 and TRBJ2-5; D is ambiguous. The V and J ends lost 6 bases and 2 bases respectively, with 16 bases between them. The germline gives CDR1 LNHDA, CDR2 SQIVND (reference sequence). CDR3 length: 15 residues. The CDR3: CASSHGNGIQETQYF. Written as DNA, the CDR3 is TGTGCCAGTAGCCACGGTAATGGGATACAAGAGACCCAGTACTTC.

This clonotype was detected a few times. The V gene is TRBV19, the J gene TRBJ2-7; 7 nucleotides align to TRBD1. The V gene's germline CDR1 is LNHDA and CDR2 SQIVND (reference sequence). The junction had 4 bases not matched to a gene; V was cut back by 4 bases and J by 1 base. The CDR3 is 14 amino acids. The CDR3 DNA reads as TGTGCCAGTAGTAACCCGGGACAGTCCTACGAGCAGTACTTC. Its protein is CASSNPGQSYEQYF.

This clonotype has ten or more counts. This rearrangement joins TRBV7-2 to TRBJ1-2; tentatively, D is TRBD1 (5 bases). Deletions cut 2 bases from V and 8 bases from J, with 12 bases between. The CDR3 loop spans 13 amino acids. Germline V lookup: CDR1 SGHTA, CDR2 FQGNSA. Here the CDR3 reads CASSLRGLGGYTF. For the CDR3, the DNA is TGTGCCAGCAGCTTACGGGGCCTTGGGGGCTACACCTTC.

The rearrangement joins TRBV12-3 or TRBV12-4 to TRBJ2-3; unclear D gene. The CDR3 has 13 amino acids. V dropped 5 bases and J dropped 9 bases, with 15 bases sitting between them. CDR3 DNA sequence: TGTGCCAGCAGTCAGAATAGAGGCAGAACGCAGTATTTT. Protein product: CASSQNRGRTQYF.

This clonotype was counted ten times or more. The rearrangement uses TRBV4-2 and TRBJ1-3, with D hard to call. CDR1 and CDR2 from the germline V gene are LGHNA and YNFKEQ. The CDR3 has 16 residues. V was cut by 0 bases and J by 7 bases, with 16 bases left in between. CDR3 nucleotides: TGTGCCAGCAGCCAAGAGACCGACCTTCCAAGTAACACCATATATTTT. Translating gives CASSQETDLPSNTIYF.

There are many counts of this clonotype. The CDR3 DNA follows: TGTGCCAGCAGTGAAGCTCTTGTGTCCCAGTACTTC. Translated, it gives CASSEALVSQYF. The chain is built from TRBV6-1 and TRBJ2-5; D is unclear. The V gene's germline CDR1 is MNHNS and CDR2 SASEGT. The CDR3 sequence is 12 residues long. V was pared by 0 bases and J by 9 bases, with 8 bases between.

The chain couples TRBV12-3 or TRBV12-4 to TRBJ1-2, with TRBD1 as a possible D gene (5 bases). This CDR3 is 13 amino acids long. The V end was cut by 6 bases, the J end by 3 bases, with 11 bases between. CDR3 sequence: CASSGGVDYGYTF. The CDR3 DNA sequence: TGTGCCAGCAGCGGGGGGGTAGACTATGGCTACACCTTC.

The chain combines TRBV12-3 or TRBV12-4 with TRBJ2-3; no definite D call. V was cut by 7 bases and J by 1 base, with 12 bases left in between. The length of the CDR3 is 14 residues. CDR3 region: CASTHDGRTDTQYF. The CDR3 nucleotides are TGTGCCAGCACCCATGACGGACGCACAGATACGCAGTATTTT.

The J gene is TRBJ1-2, the V gene TRBV14, with TRBD1 as a possible D gene (5 bases). This CDR3 has 16 amino acids. The germline V gene encodes CDR1 SGHDN and CDR2 FVKESK. Deletions cut 4 bases from V and 7 bases from J, with 22 bases between. The CDR3 loop reads CASSPSQVSQGGGYTF. The CDR3 coding sequence is TGTGCCAGCAGCCCTAGCCAAGTGAGTCAGGGCGGTGGCTACACCTTC.

The gene calls are TRBV6-2 or TRBV6-3 and TRBJ1-1; D may be TRBD1 (6 bases). Trimming cost V 5 bases and J 0 bases, with 10 bases left between them. Germline V CDR1 and CDR2: MNHEY, SVGEGT. The CDR3 contains 14 residues. The CDR3 DNA reads as TGTGCCAGCAGTCATGACAGGATGAACACTGAAGCTTTCTTT. It translates to CASSHDRMNTEAFF.

This clonotype was seen more than once but under ten times. V and J are TRBV7-3 and TRBJ2-1; TRBD2 is a possible D gene (6 bases). The V gene's germline CDR1 is SGHTA and CDR2 FQGTGA. The CDR3 runs to 13 residues. V lost 3 bases and J lost 7, with 10 bases in between. CDR3 nucleotides: TGTGCCAGCAGCTTTAAGGCGGGGAATGAGCAGTTCTTC. Its protein product is CASSFKAGNEQFF.

This clonotype was counted many times. The V gene is TRBV7-9, the J gene TRBJ1-6, with D unresolved. This CDR3 comprises 13 residues. V shed 5 bases and J shed 12 bases, with 14 bases lying between them. Germline CDR1 reads SEHNR; CDR2 reads FQNEAQ (reference sequence). The CDR3 DNA reads as TGTGCCAGCAGCCCCGACGGCTCGGGACCCCTCCACTTT. It is translated as CASSPDGSGPLHF.

This clonotype was observed a few times. This sequence joins TRBV28 and TRBJ2-6; 8 nucleotides line up with TRBD2. CDR1 MDHEN and CDR2 SYDVKM come from the germline V gene. V gave up 5 bases and J gave up 0 bases; unmatched junction bases: 9. This CDR3 has 18 amino acids. CDR3 sequence (DNA): TGTGCCAGCAGTACGACGGGGGGGGGGGCCTCTGGGGCCAACGTCCTGACTTTC. Translation: CASSTTGGGASGANVLTF.

The V gene is TRBV3-1, the J gene TRBJ1-5, with D perhaps TRBD1 (5 bases). CDR3 length: 14 residues. Germline V CDR1 and CDR2: LGHDT, YNNKEL (reference sequence). V gave up 4 bases and J gave up 3 bases, with 10 bases separating them. CDR3 loop: CASSPGTYNQPQHF. The CDR3 bases are TGTGCCAGCAGCCCAGGGACTTACAATCAGCCCCAGCATTTT.